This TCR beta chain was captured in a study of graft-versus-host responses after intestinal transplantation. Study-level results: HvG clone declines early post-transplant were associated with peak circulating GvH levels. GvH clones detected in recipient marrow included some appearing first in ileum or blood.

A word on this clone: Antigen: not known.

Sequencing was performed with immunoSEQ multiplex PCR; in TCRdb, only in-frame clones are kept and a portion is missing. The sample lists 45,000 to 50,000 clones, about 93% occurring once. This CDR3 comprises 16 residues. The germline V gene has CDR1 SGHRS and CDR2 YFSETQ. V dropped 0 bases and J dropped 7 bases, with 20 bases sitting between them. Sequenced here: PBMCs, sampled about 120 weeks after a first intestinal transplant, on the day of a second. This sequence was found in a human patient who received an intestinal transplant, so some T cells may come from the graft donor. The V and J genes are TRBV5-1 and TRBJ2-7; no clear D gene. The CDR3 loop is CASSLEPFTGYNEQYF. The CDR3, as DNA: TGCGCCAGCAGCTTGGAACCTTTTACGGGTTATAATGAGCAGTACTTC.